These T cell receptor beta chains were read from a single sample in a study of CD8+ T cells in alopecia areata. Here immunoSEQ multiplex PCR was the method, and the copy in TCRdb shows in-frame clones only, minus some. The table shows 30,000 to 45,000 clones, with roughly half occurring only once. The sample comprised CD4+ Tregs sorted from blood. The origin of the receptors is a human donor with alopecia areata. The CDR3 runs from the conserved cysteine through the conserved F or W. The order of the fields is V gene, clone size, J gene, CDR3 protein. A clone size is listed for some rows: how often the clone was seen (once, few, many), or a class if it is expanded.

TRBV7-9	-	TRBJ1-2	CASSLVIGRRYTF
TRBV19	few	TRBJ1-5	CASWTLYSNQPQHF
TRBV5-1	-	TRBJ2-2	CASSLYYTAGELFF
TRBV19	-	TRBJ2-3	CASSLMLDSTDTQYF
TRBV7-8	few	TRBJ2-7	CASSQGLGKDYEQYF
TRBV6-6	-	TRBJ2-7	CASSYSPSGGRYEQYF
TRBV9	-	TRBJ2-7	CASSFGTGDYEQYF
TRBV4-2	few	TRBJ2-1	CASSQDRTQGQFF
TRBV18	-	TRBJ2-7	CASSPLAGENGEQYF
TRBV14	-	TRBJ2-7	CASSPIWTGPWNEQYF
TRBV29-1	few	TRBJ2-7	CSGRGGSYEQYF
TRBV4-1	-	TRBJ1-5	CASSQVRGPVGGQPQHF
TRBV7-3	-	TRBJ2-2	CASSTPTSGSRANTGELFF
TRBV28	medium-sized	TRBJ1-5	CASSLFAGGQPQHF